This is a list of T cell receptor beta chains from one sample in a study of T-cell memory formation after mild COVID-19. Via MiXCR, TCRdb re-called the 5' RACE reads, giving one row per CDR3 protein. Seen here are around 310,000 distinct CDR3 sequences, 13% to 15% observed once, and the top ten hold 20% to 25%. Sequencing used PBMCs or a T cell subset sorted from them (not recorded which). The receptors derive from a man aged 18 to 30 who had mild COVID-19 (a few samples of this study predate the infection). Cell type and time point are not known. CDR3s include the opening cysteine and the closing phenylalanine or tryptophan. A D gene is named only where the DNA matches it firmly. For some rows the clone size is stated as once, few or many, or as a class when expanded; others skip it.

TRBJ1-1	-	-	TRBV9	CASSAGEEMNTEAFF	TGTGCCAGCAGCGCCGGGGAAGAGATGAACACTGAAGCTTTCTTT
TRBJ2-1	TRBD2	-	TRBV4-3	CASSQAWTSGGAGSYNEQFF	TGCGCCAGCAGCCAAGCGTGGACTAGCGGGGGGGCAGGGTCCTACAATGAGCAGTTCTTC
TRBJ2-5	TRBD1	few	TRBV4-3	CASSQEGGTGETQYF	TGCGCCAGCAGCCAAGAAGGGGGGACAGGAGAGACCCAGTACTTC
TRBJ2-4	-	few	TRBV27	CASSLTRPLAKNIQYF	TGTGCCAGCAGTTTAACCAGGCCTCTAGCCAAAAACATTCAGTACTTC
TRBJ1-2	TRBD1	few	TRBV12-3/TRBV12-4	CASSPTDRGEGYTF	TGTGCCAGCAGTCCGACGGACAGGGGTGAGGGCTACACCTTC
TRBJ1-1	-	few	TRBV5-1	CASSFGGYGNTEAFF	TGCGCCAGCAGCTTTGGAGGTTATGGGAACACTGAAGCTTTCTTT
TRBJ1-1	-	-	TRBV12-3/TRBV12-4	CASTSEGRTEAFF	TGTGCCAGCACCTCGGAGGGTCGGACTGAAGCTTTCTTT
TRBJ1-2	-	few	TRBV9	CASSEVRGSYGYTF	TGTGCCAGCAGCGAGGTGAGGGGAAGCTATGGCTACACCTTC
TRBJ2-1	-	many	TRBV6-4	CASSLTGTNNEQFF	TGTGCCAGCAGTCTTACCGGGACCAACAATGAGCAGTTCTTC
TRBJ2-3	-	-	TRBV6-2/TRBV6-3	CASSGRLKGPVSQYF	TGTGCCAGCAGTGGCCGACTAAAGGGGCCAGTGTCGCAGTATTTT
TRBJ1-1	-	-	TRBV7-2	CASSLALWEVRTEAFF	TGTGCCAGCAGCTTAGCGCTTTGGGAGGTCAGGACTGAAGCTTTCTTT
TRBJ2-7	-	many	TRBV4-3	CASSAQTSFEQYF	TGCGCCAGCAGCGCCCAAACTAGCTTCGAGCAGTACTTC
TRBJ1-6	-	few	TRBV20-1	CSARTFGPPSPLHF	TGCAGTGCCAGAACTTTCGGGCCACCCTCACCCCTCCACTTT
TRBJ2-7	TRBD1	once	TRBV20-1	CSARGDRGSYEQYF	TGCAGTGCCCGGGGGGACAGGGGGTCCTACGAGCAGTACTTC
TRBJ1-4	-	-	TRBV29-1	CSAGQGEKLFF	TGCAGCGCTGGGCAGGGAGAAAAACTGTTTTTT
TRBJ2-2	TRBD1	-	TRBV7-9	CAETGQGNTGELFF	TGTGCAGAGACGGGACAGGGGAATACCGGGGAGCTGTTTTTT
TRBJ1-6	TRBD1	few	TRBV12-3/TRBV12-4	CASSSTTGGDNSPLHF	TGTGCCAGCAGTTCGACGACAGGGGGCGATAATTCACCCCTCCACTTT
TRBJ1-2	-	-	TRBV15	CATSSTVWGRADYGYTF	TGTGCCACCAGCAGTACCGTTTGGGGCAGGGCGGACTATGGCTACACCTTC
TRBJ2-1	TRBD2	-	TRBV5-1	CASSLPSGGADEQFF	TGCGCCAGCAGCTTGCCCAGCGGGGGGGCGGATGAGCAGTTCTTC
TRBJ1-5	-	few	TRBV5-4	CASSLITGNQPQHF	TGTGCCAGCAGCTTGATCACAGGTAATCAGCCCCAGCATTTT
TRBJ2-3	TRBD2	-	TRBV9	CASSVRLAGVWGPDTQYF	TGTGCCAGCAGCGTGCGGCTAGCGGGGGTGTGGGGCCCAGATACGCAGTATTTT
TRBJ2-1	TRBD2	once	TRBV7-2	CARSPQGTSGGRYNEQFF	TGTGCCAGGAGCCCCCAGGGGACTAGCGGGGGCCGTTACAATGAGCAGTTCTTC
TRBJ1-5	-	few	TRBV20-1	CSASRHEGNQPQHF	TGCAGTGCTAGCCGGCACGAAGGCAATCAGCCCCAGCATTTT
TRBJ2-5	TRBD1	-	TRBV5-1	CASRTGTGDETQYF	TGCGCCAGCAGAACCGGGACAGGGGATGAGACCCAGTACTTC
TRBJ2-2	-	-	TRBV4-1	CASRHSETGELFF	TGCGCCAGCAGACATTCAGAAACCGGGGAGCTGTTTTTT
TRBJ1-1	-	few	TRBV11-2	CASSPRVARVEAFF	TGTGCCAGCAGCCCCAGGGTCGCAAGGGTTGAAGCTTTCTTT
TRBJ2-1	-	-	TRBV5-1	CASSLRTRDEQFF	TGCGCCAGCAGCTTGAGGACGCGGGATGAGCAGTTCTTC
TRBJ2-3	TRBD1	many	TRBV4-1	CASSHVRTGGDTDTQYF	TGCGCCAGCAGCCATGTGCGGACAGGGGGTGACACAGATACGCAGTATTTT
TRBJ2-5	-	-	TRBV5-1	CASSLTGPRETQYF	TGCGCCAGCAGCTTGACCGGACCCCGTGAGACCCAGTACTTC
TRBJ2-7	-	few	TRBV4-2	CASSQDAWVGDGPYEQYF	TGTGCCAGCAGCCAAGACGCGTGGGTTGGGGATGGTCCCTACGAGCAGTACTTC
TRBJ2-5	-	few	TRBV20-1	CSALGQETQYF	TGCAGTGCTCTAGGTCAGGAGACCCAGTACTTC
TRBJ2-7	TRBD2	few	TRBV18	CASSPLAGETYEQYF	TGTGCCAGCTCACCACTTGCGGGGGAGACCTACGAGCAGTACTTC
TRBJ2-7	-	-	TRBV10-1	CASSGTGVTEQYF	TGCGCCAGCAGCGGAACTGGGGTGACCGAGCAGTACTTC
TRBJ2-3	-	few	TRBV5-1	CASSVSPDTQYF	TGCGCCAGCAGTGTTAGCCCAGATACGCAGTATTTT
TRBJ1-1	-	-	TRBV19	CATDSLNTEAFF	TGTGCCACGGACAGCTTGAACACTGAAGCTTTCTTT
TRBJ2-3	-	few	TRBV7-3	CASSGPLGTDTQYF	TGTGCCAGCTCCGGGCCCCTAGGCACAGATACGCAGTATTTT
TRBJ1-5	-	-	TRBV10-3	CAISEGGPNQPQHF	TGTGCCATCAGTGAGGGGGGTCCCAATCAGCCCCAGCATTTT
TRBJ2-7	-	-	TRBV10-3	CDTGVPREQYF	TGTGACACTGGGGTCCCTCGGGAGCAGTACTTC
TRBJ2-7	TRBD1	few	TRBV27	CASRPGQVYEQYF	TGTGCCAGCAGACCGGGACAGGTTTACGAGCAGTACTTC
TRBJ2-7	-	many	TRBV5-1	CASRTALYSYEQYF	TGCGCCAGCCGGACAGCATTATACTCCTACGAGCAGTACTTC
TRBJ1-3	-	-	TRBV7-9	CASSLTAGSGNTIYF	TGTGCCAGCAGCTTGACAGCGGGCTCTGGAAACACCATATATTTT
TRBJ2-1	TRBD2	few	TRBV6-2/TRBV6-3	CASSTTPPSGGASEQFF	TGTGCCAGCAGTACCACCCCTCCTAGCGGGGGGGCCTCTGAGCAGTTCTTC
TRBJ2-2	-	many	TRBV24-1	CATSDTFYAGSTGELFF	TGTGCCACCAGTGATACATTTTACGCAGGGAGCACCGGGGAGCTGTTTTTT
TRBJ2-1	-	few	TRBV5-1	CASSLAGGARNEQFF	TGCGCCAGCAGCTTGGCCGGCGGGGCGAGGAATGAGCAGTTCTTC
TRBJ2-2	-	few	TRBV20-1	CSAHNDGGTDTGELFF	TGCAGTGCACATAACGATGGGGGGACCGACACCGGGGAGCTGTTTTTT
TRBJ2-2	-	few	TRBV7-2	CASSLVWATTGELFF	TGTGCCAGCAGCTTAGTGTGGGCAACAACCGGGGAGCTGTTTTTT
TRBJ1-2	-	few	TRBV9	CASSVGAPSNYGYTF	TGTGCCAGCAGCGTCGGGGCCCCCTCTAACTATGGCTACACCTTC
TRBJ2-1	TRBD2	few	TRBV20-1	CSARVSASGVYNEQFF	TGCAGTGCTAGAGTTTCCGCTAGCGGGGTTTACAATGAGCAGTTCTTC
TRBJ1-1	-	few	TRBV28	CASRRGGPWTHRSAEAFF	TGTGCCAGCAGGCGAGGCGGCCCCTGGACCCACAGATCCGCTGAAGCTTTCTTT
TRBJ2-7	-	few	TRBV4-1	CASSQPTSSYEQYF	TGCGCCAGCAGCCAACCGACATCCTCCTACGAGCAGTACTTC